The 18 T cell receptor beta chains below come from one sample, sequenced in a study of CD8 T cells in Susac syndrome (dated by TCRdb to about 2019). Libraries were constructed by the immunoSEQ multiplex PCR assay. RNA was extracted using the RNeasy kit, and about 0.5 to 1 ug of the RNA was reverse transcribed with random hexamers. The public reads were run again by TCRdb, first through fastp at Q25 and then through MiXCR, and only productive beta chains were kept. Rows with one shared CDR3 protein collapse into an entry with the most common genes and DNA. The table for this sample lists some 160,000 distinct CDR3 sequences; almost 96% of them were counted only once. Clones ranked in the top ten supply roughly 0.084% of the sample. Specimen: CD4+ T cells from PBMCs. All receptors derive from a human donor with Susac syndrome.

This chain joins TRBV10-3 and TRBJ2-7, with D uncertain. Trimming left V 0 bases short and J 2 bases short, with 8 bases between. In germline, CDR1 is ENHRY, CDR2 SYGVKD. The CDR3 has 14 residues. The CDR3 sequence is CAISESDVTYEQYF. For the CDR3, the DNA is TGTGCCATCAGTGAGTCGGACGTTACCTACGAGCAGTACTTC.

V usage is TRBV6-5 and J usage is TRBJ1-6; a weak D match, TRBD1 (5 bases). This CDR3 has 14 residues. The germline V gene has CDR1 MNHEY and CDR2 SVGAGI. Deletions cut 0 bases from V and 13 bases from J, with 13 bases between. The CDR3 sequence is CASSYSTHRGPLHF. The CDR3 DNA reads TGTGCCAGCAGTTACTCGACGCATCGGGGGCCCCTCCACTTT.

V and J are TRBV5-8 and TRBJ1-2, with a weak D call TRBD1 (5 bases). Trimming took off 0 bases at V and 5 bases at J, with 17 bases between the two ends. Germline CDR1 and CDR2: SGHTS and YDEGEE. The CDR3 is 16 amino acids. The CDR3 here is CASSLAERDGHYGYTF. The CDR3 bases are TGTGCCAGCAGCTTGGCCGAGAGGGACGGACATTATGGCTACACCTTC.

J is TRBJ2-1 and V is TRBV2; D is possibly TRBD1 (6 bases). V lost 6 bases and J 7 bases, leaving 16 bases between the germline ends. This CDR3 has 14 residues. Germline lookup yields CDR1 SNHLY and CDR2 FYNNEI. This CDR3 reads CASRGTRLGNEQFF. The CDR3 coding sequence is TGTGCCAGCAGGGGGACACGCCTAGGGAATGAGCAGTTCTTC.

This chain joins TRBV20-1 and TRBJ2-1, with 8 bases matching TRBD1. There are 15 residues in the CDR3. J gave up 2 bases and V 5 bases, and 8 bases lay outside the gene matches. CDR1 is DFQATT and CDR2 is SNEGSKA in the germline V gene (reference sequence). The CDR3 DNA reads TGCAGTGCTCCACCGGGACAGGCAACCTACAATGAGCAGTTCTTC. This gives the protein CSAPPGQATYNEQFF.

In nucleotides, the CDR3 is TGCGCCAGCAGCGGGGGACAGCCTATTACGGGAGAAAAACTGTTTTTT. This translates into CASSGGQPITGEKLFF. V and J are TRBV5-1 and TRBJ1-4, with 7 positions matching TRBD1. The germline CDR1 and CDR2 sequences are SGHRS and YFSETQ. The CDR3 extends over 16 amino acids. Losses at the gene ends were 4 bases for V and 8 bases for J; bases not matched to a gene: 14.

The chain employs TRBV23-1 and TRBJ1-5; tentatively, D is TRBD1 (5 bases). TRBV23-1 is an ORF for which the function is uncertain. This CDR3 contains 18 residues. V lost 3 bases, J lost 0 bases, and 18 bases lay in between. The CDR3 nucleotides read TGCGCCAGCAGTCACCGCCCGTGGGGGGGAGATAGCAATCAGCCCCAGCATTTT. Translating it yields CASSHRPWGGDSNQPQHF.

V usage is TRBV3-1 and J usage is TRBJ2-3; no definite D call. Trimming took 4 bases from V and 6 from J, leaving 14 bases between them. The CDR3 is 14 residues long. Germline loops: CDR1 LGHDT, CDR2 YNNKEL (reference sequence). The CDR3, as DNA: TGTGCCAGCAGCCCGGTGGCTAAGGTGGATACGCAGTATTTT. Translating it yields CASSPVAKVDTQYF.

The gene calls are TRBV19 and TRBJ1-5, with 9 bases matching TRBD1. The CDR3 spans 17 residues. CDR1 is LNHDA, CDR2 SQIVND, per germline (reference sequence). V shed 2 bases and J 0 bases; nucleotides not matched to a gene: 5. The CDR3 nucleotides are TGTGCCAGTAGTATAAGGACAGGGGAGGGTAGCAATCAGCCCCAGCATTTT. Translation gives CASSIRTGEGSNQPQHF.

CDR3 in amino acids: CASSDRTGTSNQPQHF. CDR3 nucleotide sequence: TGTGCCAGCAGTGACAGGACTGGAACTAGCAATCAGCCCCAGCATTTT. J is TRBJ1-5 and V is TRBV2; no reliable D call. V lost 3 bases and J 0 bases, leaving 12 bases between the germline ends. Germline values: CDR1 SNHLY, CDR2 FYNNEI. This CDR3 region has 16 residues. Complete variable domain (other parts from reference TRBV2 and TRBJ1-5): EPEVTQTPSHQVTQMGQEVILRCVPISNHLYFYWYRQILGQKVEFLVSFYNNEISEKSEIFDDQFSVERPDGSNFTLKIRSTKLEDSAMYFCASSDRTGTSNQPQHFGDGTRLSIL.

The chain is built from TRBV10-3 and TRBJ2-6, with 8 bases lining up with TRBD1. The CDR3 extends over 18 amino acids. Germline V lookup: CDR1 ENHRY, CDR2 SYGVKD. V trimming: 7 bases; J trimming: 0 bases; junction bases outside the gene matches: 11. The CDR3 loop is CAIKSSGTGDSGANVLTF. CDR3 sequence (DNA): TGTGCCATCAAGAGCTCCGGGACAGGCGACTCTGGGGCCAACGTCCTGACTTTC.

The chain has TRBV12-3 or TRBV12-4 and TRBJ2-1; D is unclear. This CDR3 has 12 amino acids. The V end was cut by 1 base, the J end by 10 bases, with 8 bases between. This CDR3 reads CASSLVGGEQFF. For the CDR3, the DNA is TGTGCCAGCAGTTTAGTGGGTGGCGAGCAGTTCTTC.

This chain links TRBV5-1 with TRBJ2-5; D may be TRBD1 or TRBD2 (5 bases each). The V end lost 4 bases, the J end lost 2 bases, and 15 bases lay between the germline ends. CDR1 and CDR2 from the germline V gene are SGHRS and YFSETQ. The CDR3 has 15 residues. The CDR3 DNA sequence: TGCGCCAGCAGCGGAATGAGGGGTTCGCAAGAGACCCAGTACTTC. Its protein is CASSGMRGSQETQYF.

The chain links TRBV4-1 to TRBJ1-1; a weak D match, TRBD1 (6 bases). This CDR3 spans 16 amino acids. The germline V gene has CDR1 MGHRA and CDR2 YSYEKL. Trimming shortened V by 0 bases and J by 2 bases, and 13 bases separated the two germline ends. CDR3 loop: CASSQDHGGHNTEAFF. The CDR3 DNA reads TGCGCCAGCAGCCAAGATCATGGGGGGCATAACACTGAAGCTTTCTTT.

V and J are TRBV9 and TRBJ2-5, with D perhaps assigned TRBD1 or TRBD2 (6 bases each). From germline, CDR1 is SGDLS and CDR2 YYNGEE. V was trimmed by 3 bases and J by 2 bases, leaving 26 bases between them. The CDR3 consists of 19 residues. DNA of the CDR3: TGTGCCAGCAGCGGGGCAGGGGAGGCCTCTTGGCTCCTACAAGAGACCCAGTACTTC. Amino acids: CASSGAGEASWLLQETQYF.

This chain joins TRBV15 and TRBJ1-6; D might be TRBD1 (6 bases). Germline CDR1 LNHNV, CDR2 YYDKDF (reference sequence). The V and J ends lost 3 bases and 10 bases respectively, with 13 bases between them. There are 14 residues in the CDR3. The CDR3 bases are TGTGCCACCAGCAGGTCAGGGGTGAGATCACCCCTCCACTTT. Amino acids: CATSRSGVRSPLHF.

J is TRBJ2-7 and V is TRBV12-2; the table's D call of TRBD2 was not tested on the DNA. TRBV12-2 is a known pseudogene. The CDR3 has 10 amino acids. CDR3 nucleotide sequence: TGTGCGAGGCCCCCCCGTGGGCAGTACTTC. Translated, it gives CARPPRGQYF.

This sequence joins TRBV28 and TRBJ2-1; 12 bases align to TRBD2. CDR3 size: 13 residues. Germline CDR1 is MDHEN and CDR2 is SYDVKM. Trimming cost V 8 bases and J 9 bases; bases outside gene matches: 5. The CDR3 sequence is CASGTSGRSEQFF. The CDR3 DNA sequence: TGTGCCAGCGGTACTAGCGGGAGGAGTGAGCAGTTCTTC.